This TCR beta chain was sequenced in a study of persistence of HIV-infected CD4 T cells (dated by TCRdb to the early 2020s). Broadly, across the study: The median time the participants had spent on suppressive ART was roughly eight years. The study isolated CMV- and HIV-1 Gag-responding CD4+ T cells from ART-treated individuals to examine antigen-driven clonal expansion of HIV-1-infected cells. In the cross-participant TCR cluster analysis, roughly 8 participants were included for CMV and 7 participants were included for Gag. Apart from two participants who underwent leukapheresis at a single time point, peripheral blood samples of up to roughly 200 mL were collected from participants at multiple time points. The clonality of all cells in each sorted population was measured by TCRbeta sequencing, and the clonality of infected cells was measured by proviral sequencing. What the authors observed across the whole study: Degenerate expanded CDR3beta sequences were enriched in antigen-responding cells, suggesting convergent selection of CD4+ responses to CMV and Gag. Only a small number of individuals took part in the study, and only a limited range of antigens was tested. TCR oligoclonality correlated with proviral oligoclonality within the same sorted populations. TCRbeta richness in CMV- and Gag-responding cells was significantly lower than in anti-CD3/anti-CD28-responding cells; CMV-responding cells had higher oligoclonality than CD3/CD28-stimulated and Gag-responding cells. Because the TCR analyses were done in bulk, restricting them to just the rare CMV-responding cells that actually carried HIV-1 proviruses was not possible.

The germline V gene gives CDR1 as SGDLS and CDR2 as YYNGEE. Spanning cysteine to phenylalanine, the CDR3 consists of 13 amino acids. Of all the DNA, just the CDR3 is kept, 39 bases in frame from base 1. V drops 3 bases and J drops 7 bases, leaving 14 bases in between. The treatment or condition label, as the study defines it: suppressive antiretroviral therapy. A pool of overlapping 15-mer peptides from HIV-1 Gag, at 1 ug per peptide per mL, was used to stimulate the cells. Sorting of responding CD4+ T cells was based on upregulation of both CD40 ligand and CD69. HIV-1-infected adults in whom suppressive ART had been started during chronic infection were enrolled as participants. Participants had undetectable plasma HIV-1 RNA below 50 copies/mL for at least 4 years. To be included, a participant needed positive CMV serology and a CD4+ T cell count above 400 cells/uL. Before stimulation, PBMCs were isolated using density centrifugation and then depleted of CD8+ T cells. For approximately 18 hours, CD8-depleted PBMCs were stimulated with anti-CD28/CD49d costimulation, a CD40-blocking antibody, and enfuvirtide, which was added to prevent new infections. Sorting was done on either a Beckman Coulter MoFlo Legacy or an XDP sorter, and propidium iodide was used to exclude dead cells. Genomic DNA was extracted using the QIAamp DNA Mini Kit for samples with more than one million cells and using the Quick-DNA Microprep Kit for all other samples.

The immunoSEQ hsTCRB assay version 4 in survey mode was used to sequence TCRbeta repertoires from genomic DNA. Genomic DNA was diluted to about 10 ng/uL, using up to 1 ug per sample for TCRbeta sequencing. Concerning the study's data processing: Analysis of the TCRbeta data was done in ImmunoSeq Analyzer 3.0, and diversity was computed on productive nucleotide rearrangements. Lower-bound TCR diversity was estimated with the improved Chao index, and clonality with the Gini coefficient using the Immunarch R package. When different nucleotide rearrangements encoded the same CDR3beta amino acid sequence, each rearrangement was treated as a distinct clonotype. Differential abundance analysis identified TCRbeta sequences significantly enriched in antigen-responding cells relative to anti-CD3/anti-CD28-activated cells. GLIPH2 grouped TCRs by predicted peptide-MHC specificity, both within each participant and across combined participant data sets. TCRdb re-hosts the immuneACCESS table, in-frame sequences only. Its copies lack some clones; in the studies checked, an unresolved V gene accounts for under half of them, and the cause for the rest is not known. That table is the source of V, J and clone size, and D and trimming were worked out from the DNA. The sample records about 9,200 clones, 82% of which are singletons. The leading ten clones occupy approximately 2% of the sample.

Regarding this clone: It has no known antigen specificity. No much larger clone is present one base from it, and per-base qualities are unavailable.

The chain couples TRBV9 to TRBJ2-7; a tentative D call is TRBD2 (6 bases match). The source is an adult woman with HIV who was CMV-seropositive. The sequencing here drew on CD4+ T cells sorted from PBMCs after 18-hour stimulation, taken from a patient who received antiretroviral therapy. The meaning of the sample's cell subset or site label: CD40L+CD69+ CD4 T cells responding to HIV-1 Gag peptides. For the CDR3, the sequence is CASSAGAGREQYF. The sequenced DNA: TGTGCCAGCAGCGCTGGGGCGGGGAGGGAGCAGTACTTC.